The source of this T cell receptor beta chain is a study of monozygotic twins with inflammatory bowel disease (dated by TCRdb to between 2017 and 2020). Background for the entire study: The full study comprised around 28 monozygotic twin pairs: nine German pairs (four IBD-concordant, five IBD-discordant) and 19 IBD-discordant Danish pairs. Disease-associated traits were sought mainly through comparisons between IBD patients and their genetically identical healthy co-twins within discordant pairs. Each individual had, on average, about 151 000 unique TCRalpha sequences and 181 000 unique TCRbeta sequences available for analysis.

Receptor libraries were prepared by 5' RACE. Preparation of each TCR library used around 3.5 ug of total RNA. For each sample, cDNA was synthesized in eight separate reactions using SMARTScribe reverse transcriptase. During cDNA synthesis, template switching introduced unique molecular identifiers that contained a 6-nucleotide sample barcode. Amplification of TCRalpha and TCRbeta cDNA involved two nested PCRs of approximately 16 and 10 cycles, and each PCR was followed by bead purification. Before amplification, the cDNA was treated with uracil DNA-glycosylase and purified using the QIAquick PCR purification kit. The second PCR added Illumina TruSeq-compatible adapters along with sample-specific barcodes. TapeStation and Qubit were used to check library quality and concentration, and around 4.5 ng of each library went into the pool. Pooled libraries were sequenced on an Illumina HiSeq2500 single-index Rapid Run with 2 x 100 bp reads and custom sequencing primers. The paper's processing steps were these. MiGEC version 1.2.6 was used for UMI-based consensus assembly to correct PCR and sequencing errors. MiXCR version 2.1.1 was used for V(D)J alignment, clonotype assembly and CDR3 extraction. Gene usage, clonotype sharing and MAIT/NKT TCR abundance were normalised by analysing the top 1000, 10 000 and 20 000 clonotypes per sample. After downsampling to 27 000 UMIs, diversity was calculated as the inverse Simpson index using the vegan R package. Paired Mann-Whitney U tests on discordant twin pairs were used, with Benjamini-Hochberg multiple-testing correction. One entry per CDR3 protein sequence results from the TCRdb reprocessing of the reads, with DNA left out. The V and J calls and clone size are TCRdb's, not the authors'. The sample table includes about 450,000 distinct CDR3 sequences. The leading ten clones occupy 2.4% of the sample.

About this clonotype itself: Its antigen is currently not known.

The paper's findings and limits, for the study overall: Measured by the inverse Simpson index, TCRbeta repertoire diversity was lower in IBD patients than in their healthy co-twins. Compared with healthy twins, IBD patients had fewer clonotypes in common with other individuals, a difference most pronounced in patients showing signs of disease activity. The results gave no support for a single strong signal or clonotype linked to IBD. The analysis was unable to tell apart different T cell subtypes. Repertoire similarity did not differ between concordant and discordant twins, possibly due to limited statistical power. Differing immunosuppressive treatments among patients may have added background noise and inter-individual variability to the repertoires.

An approximately 2.5 ml peripheral blood sample was drawn into PAXgene tubes per donor and stored at -80°C. Total RNA was isolated from whole blood with the PAXgene blood miRNA kit on an automated QIAcube, without T cell sorting. Peripheral blood from monozygotic twin pairs who were concordant or discordant for inflammatory bowel disease underwent deep TCRalpha and TCRbeta repertoire profiling using unique molecular barcoding. Smoking habits were recorded for all twin pairs, with individuals classified as current, former or never smokers. The sequenced sample was blood. This receptor was identified in a human donor with ulcerative colitis or Crohn's disease, or a healthy co-twin of an affected twin (not recorded which).

The CDR3 reads CASSQDHSLNYGYTF. This chain joins TRBV4-3 to TRBJ1-2. Spanning cysteine to phenylalanine, the CDR3 consists of 15 amino acids. No DNA appears here. CDR1 LGHNA and CDR2 YSLEER were looked up in the germline V gene.